The clone carrying this T cell receptor (beta chain) was recorded many times. The antigen remains unidentified. Per germline, CDR1 MNHEY and CDR2 SMNVEV (reference sequence). The junction had 16 bases not matched to a gene; V was cut back by 5 bases and J by 5 bases. CDR3 size: 18 residues. One entry per CDR3 protein results from TCRdb running MiXCR on the 5' RACE reads. This table has hundreds of thousands of distinct CDR3 sequences, about 7.6% appearing once. This sample is part of a study of identical twins. Study-level points and caveats: Models predicted less out-of-frame TCR alpha sharing in monozygotic twins than was found. Not following the same donors, the study drew its conclusions from cross-sectional statistical analysis. There were fewer insertions in abundant cord blood beta clonotypes, but memory repertoires showed no such pattern.

This sample was shared with a second study, whose subject was yellow fever vaccine responses in identical twins.

This sequence originates from a woman aged 18-29 years in good health. The chain couples TRBV27 to TRBJ2-2, with 8 bases that match TRBD1. The specimen sequenced was PBMCs. Here the CDR3 reads CASSHFRGRREITGELFF. CDR3 DNA: TGTGCCAGCAGTCACTTCAGGGGGCGTCGGGAGATTACCGGGGAGCTGTTTTTT.